This is a list of T cell receptor beta chains from one sample in a study of blood T cell repertoires in COVID-19. Libraries were prepared by immunoSEQ multiplex PCR; TCRdb keeps only in-frame clonotypes and omits some of them. The sample yields some 300,000 clones, approximately 90% seen once. The sequenced material came from peripheral blood. The receptors shown here come from a woman aged 50 to 60 with COVID-19, enrolled during active disease. CDR3s include the opening cysteine and the closing phenylalanine or tryptophan. Fields, in order: clone size, V gene, D gene, J gene, CDR3 DNA, CDR3 protein. The D gene is left open where the match is weak. Rows may omit the clone size; those that give it use once, few, many or a size class.

-	TRBV5-1	TRBD1	TRBJ2-5	TGCGCCAGCAGATTTCAGGGGGCGCAGGAGACCCAGTACTTC	CASRFQGAQETQYF
once	TRBV6-2/TRBV6-3	-	TRBJ1-1	TGTGCCAGCAGTTCTAAACCCAGGGGGAACACTGAAGCTTTCTTT	CASSSKPRGNTEAFF
once	TRBV4-2	-	TRBJ2-5	TGTGCCAGCAGCCAGGCCCGCCAAGAGACCCAGTACTTC	CASSQARQETQYF
-	TRBV18	-	TRBJ2-7	TGTGCCAGCTCACCGACAATCTACGAGCAGTACTTC	CASSPTIYEQYF
-	TRBV28	TRBD1	TRBJ1-1	TGTGCCAGCAGTTCGACAGGGGTTCGTACTGAAGCTTTCTTT	CASSSTGVRTEAFF
-	TRBV11-2	-	TRBJ2-7	TGTGCCAGCACCACTTCCTACGAGCAGTACTTC	CASTTSYEQYF
-	TRBV9	-	TRBJ1-3	TGTGCCAGCAGCGGTGGAGGGAAAAACACCATATATTTT	CASSGGGKNTIYF
-	TRBV6-5	TRBD1	TRBJ1-2	TGTGCCAGCAGGACTGGACAGGCCTTCGGAGGCTACACCTTC	CASRTGQAFGGYTF
once	TRBV12-3/TRBV12-4	-	TRBJ2-7	TGTGCCAGCAGTTTAACGGGAAACGAGCAGTACTTC	CASSLTGNEQYF
-	TRBV9	TRBD2	TRBJ2-3	TGTGCCAGCAGCGTCGCGGGAGGGGCAGATACGCAGTATTTT	CASSVAGGADTQYF
-	TRBV21-1	-	TRBJ2-1	TGTGCCAGCAGCACCAAATTGCCGGGACTAGAGTACAATGAGCAGTTCTTC	CASSTKLPGLEYNEQFF
-	TRBV3-1/TRBV3-2	TRBD2	TRBJ2-3	TGTGCCAGCAGCCGGCTAGCGGGATCTAGCACAGATACGCAGTATTTT	CASSRLAGSSTDTQYF
-	TRBV9	-	TRBJ2-7	TGTGCCAGCAGCGTAGCTCCGGACAGCTCCTACGAGCAGTACTTC	CASSVAPDSSYEQYF
-	TRBV11-2	-	TRBJ2-3	TGTGCCAGCAACCCTAACACAGATACGCAGTATTTT	CASNPNTDTQYF
-	TRBV3-1/TRBV3-2	TRBD1	TRBJ1-1	TGTGCCAGCAGCCAACAGGGGGCGCAGTCTGAAGCTTTCTTT	CASSQQGAQSEAFF
-	TRBV25-1	-	TRBJ1-3	TGTGCCAGCAGTGCACCCGGGACTGTCGGAAACACCATATATTTT	CASSAPGTVGNTIYF
-	TRBV5-4	TRBD2	TRBJ2-1	TGTGCCAGCAGCTTCAAGCGGGAGGGCCTCAATGAGCAGTTCTTC	CASSFKREGLNEQFF
-	TRBV18	TRBD2	TRBJ2-5	TGTGCCAGCTCTCCCAGCGGGAGTCGAGAGACCCAGTACTTC	CASSPSGSRETQYF
-	TRBV4-1	-	TRBJ2-7	TGCGCCAGCAGCCATACCTACGAGCAGTACTTC	CASSHTYEQYF
once	TRBV5-1	-	TRBJ2-1	TGCGCCAGCAGCTTGGGTTCTCAGGGACACTACAATGAGCAGTTCTTC	CASSLGSQGHYNEQFF
-	TRBV29-1	-	TRBJ2-1	TGCAGCGCATCCAGGGGCAATGAGCAGTTCTTC	CSASRGNEQFF
once	TRBV19	TRBD1	TRBJ1-4	TGTGCCAGTAGTAAAGACAGGGAAGGTGATGAAAAACTGTTTTTT	CASSKDREGDEKLFF